These T cell receptor beta chains were read from a single sample in a study of lymphopenia after photon versus proton radiotherapy. TCRdb keeps only in-frame clones here, not all; method: immunoSEQ multiplex PCR. The sample comprises about 160,000 clones, about 85% of which are singletons, and less than 6% rests with the top ten. This material consisted of peripheral blood, taken from a patient treated with photon-based radiotherapy. These receptors were taken from a man aged 50 or older with gastric cancer. Both conserved end residues are part of each CDR3. The D gene is left open where the match is weak. Some rows mark clone size as missing; the rest say once, few, many or name a class of expanded clone.

clone_size: .
v_call: TRBV30
d_call: .
j_call: TRBJ2-5
cdr3_aa: CAWSGLGQVQETQYF
cdr3_nt: TGTGCCTGGAGTGGCCTGGGACAAGTCCAAGAGACCCAGTACTTC

clone_size: many
v_call: TRBV28
d_call: .
j_call: TRBJ1-2
cdr3_aa: CASGLSNYGYTF
cdr3_nt: TGTGCCAGCGGTCTCTCTAACTATGGCTACACCTTC

clone_size: .
v_call: TRBV7-9
d_call: TRBD1
j_call: TRBJ2-7
cdr3_aa: CASSKQDRGEQYF
cdr3_nt: TGTGCCAGCAGCAAACAAGACAGGGGCGAGCAGTACTTC

clone_size: once
v_call: TRBV30
d_call: TRBD1
j_call: TRBJ1-4
cdr3_aa: CAWSRDRVEKLFF
cdr3_nt: TGTGCCTGGAGTAGGGACAGGGTTGAAAAACTGTTTTTT

clone_size: .
v_call: TRBV5-1
d_call: .
j_call: TRBJ2-1
cdr3_aa: CASSLRWDHNEQFF
cdr3_nt: TGCGCCAGCAGCTTGAGGTGGGACCACAATGAGCAGTTCTTC

clone_size: .
v_call: TRBV27
d_call: .
j_call: TRBJ1-4
cdr3_aa: CASSLSLGLINEKLFF
cdr3_nt: TGTGCCAGCAGTTTATCTCTGGGGCTCATTAATGAAAAACTGTTTTTT

clone_size: .
v_call: TRBV15
d_call: TRBD1
j_call: TRBJ2-5
cdr3_aa: CATSSRRGQGVQTQYF
cdr3_nt: TGTGCCACCAGCAGTAGACGCGGACAGGGGGTTCAGACCCAGTACTTC

clone_size: .
v_call: TRBV2
d_call: .
j_call: TRBJ2-3
cdr3_aa: CASSEESGEDTQYF
cdr3_nt: TGTGCCAGCAGTGAGGAGTCAGGGGAAGATACGCAGTATTTT

clone_size: .
v_call: TRBV11-2
d_call: TRBD1
j_call: TRBJ1-5
cdr3_aa: CASSDRGQNQPQHF
cdr3_nt: TGTGCCAGCAGCGACAGGGGGCAAAATCAGCCCCAGCATTTT

clone_size: .
v_call: TRBV2
d_call: .
j_call: TRBJ1-2
cdr3_aa: CASSDGTRNNYGYTF
cdr3_nt: TGTGCCAGCAGTGATGGTACCCGGAATAACTATGGCTACACCTTC

clone_size: few
v_call: TRBV28
d_call: .
j_call: TRBJ2-7
cdr3_aa: CASLTGSSYEQYF
cdr3_nt: TGTGCCAGCCTGACAGGTTCCTCCTACGAGCAGTACTTC

clone_size: .
v_call: TRBV19
d_call: TRBD1
j_call: TRBJ1-1
cdr3_aa: CASASTGEEYTEAFF
cdr3_nt: TGTGCCAGTGCCTCCACAGGGGAAGAGTACACTGAAGCTTTCTTT

clone_size: .
v_call: TRBV5-1
d_call: .
j_call: TRBJ1-1
cdr3_aa: CASSAQGLNTEAFF
cdr3_nt: TGCGCCAGCAGCGCTCAGGGGCTGAACACTGAAGCTTTCTTT

clone_size: .
v_call: TRBV9
d_call: TRBD2
j_call: TRBJ2-1
cdr3_aa: CASSVALAGGEQFF
cdr3_nt: TGTGCCAGCAGCGTAGCACTAGCGGGAGGCGAGCAGTTCTTC

clone_size: .
v_call: TRBV6-5
d_call: TRBD1
j_call: TRBJ2-5
cdr3_aa: CASSYSTGDVETQYF
cdr3_nt: TGTGCCAGCAGTTACTCGACAGGGGATGTGGAGACCCAGTACTTC

clone_size: .
v_call: TRBV28
d_call: .
j_call: TRBJ1-5
cdr3_aa: CASSLGVGAGVVANQPQHF
cdr3_nt: TGTGCCAGCAGTTTGGGGGTAGGGGCGGGAGTCGTTGCCAATCAGCCCCAGCATTTT

clone_size: .
v_call: TRBV7-9
d_call: .
j_call: TRBJ2-2
cdr3_aa: CASSFSGWNTGELFF
cdr3_nt: TGTGCCAGCAGCTTCAGCGGGTGGAACACCGGGGAGCTGTTTTTT

clone_size: .
v_call: TRBV9
d_call: .
j_call: TRBJ1-3
cdr3_aa: CASSVGGLAGNTIYF
cdr3_nt: TGTGCCAGCAGCGTAGGGGGGCTTGCAGGAAACACCATATATTTT

clone_size: .
v_call: TRBV28
d_call: TRBD1
j_call: TRBJ2-1
cdr3_aa: CASSSGQVAYNEQFF
cdr3_nt: TGTGCCAGCAGTTCCGGACAGGTTGCCTACAATGAGCAGTTCTTC

clone_size: .
v_call: TRBV18
d_call: .
j_call: TRBJ2-5
cdr3_aa: CASSTNSVQETQYF
cdr3_nt: TGTGCCAGCTCAACAAACAGCGTCCAAGAGACCCAGTACTTC

clone_size: .
v_call: TRBV10-3
d_call: TRBD1
j_call: TRBJ1-2
cdr3_aa: CAISPTGDGYTF
cdr3_nt: TGTGCCATCAGCCCGACAGGGGACGGCTACACCTTC

clone_size: .
v_call: TRBV15
d_call: .
j_call: TRBJ2-2
cdr3_aa: CATSRDLSGGTEAGELFF
cdr3_nt: TGTGCCACCAGCAGAGACCTCTCGGGAGGGACAGAGGCCGGGGAGCTGTTTTTT

clone_size: .
v_call: TRBV5-6
d_call: .
j_call: TRBJ2-7
cdr3_aa: CASSLGGLPYEQYF
cdr3_nt: TGTGCCAGCAGCTTGGGAGGACTGCCCTACGAGCAGTACTTC

clone_size: .
v_call: TRBV7-6
d_call: TRBD1
j_call: TRBJ2-7
cdr3_aa: CASSPRGQGSGEQYF
cdr3_nt: TGTGCCAGCAGCCCTCGGGGACAGGGATCGGGGGAGCAGTACTTC

clone_size: .
v_call: TRBV18
d_call: .
j_call: TRBJ2-2
cdr3_aa: CASSPLAPLNTGELFF
cdr3_nt: TGTGCCAGCTCACCACTGGCCCCTTTGAACACCGGGGAGCTGTTTTTT

clone_size: .
v_call: TRBV19
d_call: .
j_call: TRBJ2-2
cdr3_aa: CASSGETPGHPNTGELFF
cdr3_nt: TGTGCCAGTAGCGGGGAAACCCCGGGACACCCGAACACCGGGGAGCTGTTTTTT

clone_size: .
v_call: TRBV18
d_call: TRBD2
j_call: TRBJ2-2
cdr3_aa: CASAGTSGTGELFF
cdr3_nt: TGTGCCAGCGCCGGGACTAGCGGGACCGGGGAGCTGTTTTTT

clone_size: .
v_call: TRBV18
d_call: .
j_call: TRBJ1-1
cdr3_aa: CASSRDTGFTEAFF
cdr3_nt: TGTGCCAGCTCGCGGGACACAGGGTTCACTGAAGCTTTCTTT

clone_size: .
v_call: TRBV9
d_call: TRBD1
j_call: TRBJ2-6
cdr3_aa: CASSTHRDSSGGANVLTF
cdr3_nt: TGTGCCAGCAGCACACACCGGGACAGCTCCGGTGGGGCCAACGTCCTGACTTTC

clone_size: .
v_call: TRBV19
d_call: TRBD1
j_call: TRBJ2-7
cdr3_aa: CASSWTGSYEQYF
cdr3_nt: TGTGCCAGTAGCTGGACAGGGAGCTACGAGCAGTACTTC

clone_size: .
v_call: TRBV7-8
d_call: .
j_call: TRBJ1-5
cdr3_aa: CASSLVFRGRNQPQHF
cdr3_nt: TGTGCCAGCAGCTTAGTCTTCAGGGGTAGGAATCAGCCCCAGCATTTT

clone_size: .
v_call: TRBV9
d_call: .
j_call: TRBJ2-5
cdr3_aa: CASSVAEGRQETQYF
cdr3_nt: TGTGCCAGCAGCGTAGCTGAGGGGAGGCAAGAGACCCAGTACTTC

clone_size: .
v_call: TRBV10-3
d_call: TRBD2
j_call: TRBJ2-2
cdr3_aa: CAISDYAGAMNTGELFF
cdr3_nt: TGTGCCATCAGTGATTATGCGGGAGCGATGAACACCGGGGAGCTGTTTTTT

clone_size: once
v_call: TRBV30
d_call: .
j_call: TRBJ2-7
cdr3_aa: CAWKASYEQYF
cdr3_nt: TGTGCCTGGAAGGCGTCCTACGAGCAGTACTTC

clone_size: .
v_call: TRBV5-6
d_call: .
j_call: TRBJ2-7
cdr3_aa: CASSASRNEQYF
cdr3_nt: TGTGCCAGCAGCGCGTCAAGGAACGAGCAGTACTTC

clone_size: .
v_call: TRBV4-2
d_call: TRBD1
j_call: TRBJ2-7
cdr3_aa: CASSQVGTGNYEQYF
cdr3_nt: TGTGCCAGCAGCCAAGTCGGGACAGGGAACTACGAGCAGTACTTC

clone_size: .
v_call: TRBV6-5
d_call: .
j_call: TRBJ2-5
cdr3_aa: CASTPSVGETQYF
cdr3_nt: TGTGCCAGCACTCCCAGCGTCGGGGAGACCCAGTACTTC